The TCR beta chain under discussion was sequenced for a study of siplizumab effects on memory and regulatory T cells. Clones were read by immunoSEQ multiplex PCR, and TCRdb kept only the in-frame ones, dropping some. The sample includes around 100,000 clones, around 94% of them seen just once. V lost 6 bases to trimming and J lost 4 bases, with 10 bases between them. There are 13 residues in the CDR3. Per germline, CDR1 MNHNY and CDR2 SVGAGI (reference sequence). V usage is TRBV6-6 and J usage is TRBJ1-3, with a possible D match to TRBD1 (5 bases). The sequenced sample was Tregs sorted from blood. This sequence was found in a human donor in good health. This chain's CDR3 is CASREGVGNTIYF. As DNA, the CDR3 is TGTGCCAGCAGAGAAGGGGTAGGAAACACCATATATTTT.